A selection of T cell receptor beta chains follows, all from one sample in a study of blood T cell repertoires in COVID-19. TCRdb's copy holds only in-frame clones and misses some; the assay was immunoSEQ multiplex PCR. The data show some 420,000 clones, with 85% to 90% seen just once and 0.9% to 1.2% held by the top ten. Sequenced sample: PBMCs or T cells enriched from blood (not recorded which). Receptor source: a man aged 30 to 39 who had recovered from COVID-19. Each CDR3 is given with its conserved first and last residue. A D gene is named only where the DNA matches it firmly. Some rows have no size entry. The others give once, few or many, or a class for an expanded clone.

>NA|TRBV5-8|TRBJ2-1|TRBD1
TGTGCCAGCAGCTCAATGGGACAGGGAAGGGGTGAGCAGTTCTTC
CASSSMGQGRGEQFF
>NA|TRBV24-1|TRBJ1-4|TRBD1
TGTGCCACCAGTGATCCCGGGACAGAGCCTGAAAAACTGTTTTTT
CATSDPGTEPEKLFF
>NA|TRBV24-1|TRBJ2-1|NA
TGTGCCACCAGTGATCCTGACAGTTACTCCTACAATGAGCAGTTCTTC
CATSDPDSYSYNEQFF
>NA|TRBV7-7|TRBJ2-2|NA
TGTGCCAGCAGCCGCGCGGCAGACGCGAACACCGGGGAGCTGTTTTTT
CASSRAADANTGELFF
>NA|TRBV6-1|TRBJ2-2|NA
TGTGCCAGCAGTGAAACAGGTCGATCGAACACCGGGGAGCTGTTTTTT
CASSETGRSNTGELFF
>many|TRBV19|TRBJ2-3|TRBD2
TGTGCCAGTAGTGGACTAGGTGGGGATACGCAGTATTTT
CASSGLGGDTQYF
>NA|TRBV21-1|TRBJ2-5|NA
TGTGCCAGCAGCAAAGCGACGGGACTAGCGGGAGATTTAGGTGAGACCCAGTACTTC
CASSKATGLAGDLGETQYF
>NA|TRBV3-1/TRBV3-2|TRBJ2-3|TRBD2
TGTGCCAGCAGCCACGGGACTAGCGGCACAGATACGCAGTATTTT
CASSHGTSGTDTQYF
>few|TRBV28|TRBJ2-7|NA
TGTGCCAGCAGCCGACAAGTGGAGCAGTACTTC
CASSRQVEQYF
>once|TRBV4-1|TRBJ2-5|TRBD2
TGCGCCAGCAGCCAATTCGCGGGAGGCCGATCCCAAGAGACCCAGTACTTC
CASSQFAGGRSQETQYF
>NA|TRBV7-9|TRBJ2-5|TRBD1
TGTGCCAGCAGCTTAGTAGGGGGCGTGGAGACCCAGTACTTC
CASSLVGGVETQYF
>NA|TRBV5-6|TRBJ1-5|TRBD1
TGTGCCAGCAGCGGAACCCTTGACAGGGCGAGGGAGCCCCAGCATTTT
CASSGTLDRAREPQHF
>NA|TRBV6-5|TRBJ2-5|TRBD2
TGTGCCAGCAGCCCCGGGACTAGCGGGAGAAGGACCCAGTACTTC
CASSPGTSGRRTQYF